The clone carrying this TCR beta chain was observed many times. The record originates from a study of T-cell reconstitution after alpha-beta-depleted transplantation in children. There are 16 residues in the CDR3. V was cut by 5 bases and J by 3 bases, with 17 bases left in between. This sample's TCRbeta library carried unique molecular identifier barcodes. TCRdb re-derived calls from the PCR reads in MiXCR, one entry per CDR3 protein. In the table there are about half a million distinct CDR3 sequences, around 12% of which are singletons. The chain couples TRBV12-3 or TRBV12-4 to TRBJ2-1, with D perhaps matching TRBD2 (6 bases). This sequence originates from a human donor who donated a stem cell graft to a child with combined immunodeficiency. Sample: PBMCs from the stem cell graft donor, taken from the stem cell graft. The CDR3 region has the DNA TGTGCCAGCAGTCCACACGGGAGTAGGGTCTACAATGAGCAGTTCTTC. Its protein is CASSPHGSRVYNEQFF.